What follows are 20 T cell receptor beta chains derived from one specimen sequenced in a study of cytomegalovirus exposure and HLA in healthy donors. Vbeta (60) and Jbeta (13) primers were used in the PCR. Repertoires were generated with immunoSEQ multiplex PCR, while TCRdb's copy carries only in-frame clones and drops some. The sample consists of 90,000 to 120,000 clones, 77% of them appearing once. The specimen sequenced was PBMCs. Receptors originate from a male donor in good health and CMV-seronegative.

This chain uses TRBV7-8 with TRBJ1-5, with TRBD1 matching 8 bases. Germline V CDR1 and CDR2: SGHVS, FQNEAQ. Trimming took 5 bases from V and 11 from J; bases not matched to a gene: 11. The CDR3 length is 14 residues. This CDR3 reads CASSPRTGPATQHF. As DNA, the CDR3 is TGTGCCAGCAGCCCGCGGACAGGGCCCGCGACCCAGCATTTT.

The rearrangement joins TRBV10-3 to TRBJ2-1; the D gene is possibly TRBD2 (5 bases). The CDR3 runs to 15 residues. Germline V gene lookup returns CDR1 ENHRY and CDR2 SYGVKD. Trimming shortened V by 6 bases and J by 0 bases, and 12 bases separated the two germline ends. The CDR3 nucleotides read TGTGCCATCAGCCAGGACTGGAGCTCCTACAATGAGCAGTTCTTC. It specifies CAISQDWSSYNEQFF.

V usage is TRBV27 and J usage is TRBJ2-2; 12 bases are shared with TRBD2. CDR1 is MNHEY and CDR2 is SMNVEV in the germline V gene (reference sequence). The CDR3 runs 17 residues. Trimming removed 5 bases from V and 6 bases from J; junction bases left unmatched: 10. In nucleotides, the CDR3 is TGTGCCAGCAGTCGTCCTAGCGGGAGGGCCCCCGCCGGGGAGCTGTTTTTT. The encoded protein is CASSRPSGRAPAGELFF.

In regard to this clone: Its ends do not fully match the called genes, so a read error is possible. The genes are TRBV5-8 and TRBJ2-4, with D possibly TRBD1 on 5 matching bases. Germline assignment: CDR1 SGHTS and CDR2 YDEGEE. The CDR3 loop spans 12 amino acids. The CDR3 protein is CASSLEVGQTFF. The CDR3 nucleotides read TGTGCCAGCAGCTTGGAGGTTGGACAAACATTCTTC.

This clone appeared once. The chain employs TRBV30 and TRBJ2-5; a weak D match, TRBD1 (5 bases). Deletions cut 0 bases from V and 2 bases from J, with 13 bases between. CDR1 and CDR2 (germline): GTSNPN, SVGIG (reference sequence). The CDR3 contains 15 residues. The chain's CDR3 is CAWSVGVGRQETQYF. The CDR3 coding sequence is TGTGCCTGGAGTGTAGGGGTAGGCAGGCAAGAGACCCAGTACTTC.

The gene calls are TRBV5-6 and TRBJ2-7; D is possibly TRBD1 (5 bases). Per germline, CDR1 SGHDT and CDR2 YYEEEE. The ends were cut back, 0 bases at V and 3 bases at J, with 10 bases in the middle. CDR3 length: 14 amino acids. CDR3 bases: TGTGCCAGCAGCTTGGGGCAGGGTCTCTACGAGCAGTACTTC. Amino acid sequence: CASSLGQGLYEQYF.

V is TRBV5-4 and J is TRBJ2-3; D is uncertain. The V gene's germline CDR1 is SGHNT and CDR2 YYREEE (reference sequence). V lost 6 bases and J lost 0, with 11 bases in between. The length of the CDR3 is 14 residues. CDR3 region: CASTPGFSTDTQYF. In DNA, the CDR3 is TGTGCCAGCACCCCTGGCTTTAGCACAGATACGCAGTATTTT.

The chain couples TRBV10-3 to TRBJ1-4; tentative D call: TRBD1 (5 bases). Germline CDR1 reads ENHRY; CDR2 reads SYGVKD. There are 14 residues in the CDR3. Trimming stripped 2 bases from V and 7 bases from J, with 11 bases between. CDR3: CAISEPSTGEKLFF. The CDR3 DNA sequence: TGTGCCATCAGTGAGCCGTCCACAGGTGAAAAACTGTTTTTT.

The V gene is TRBV4-1, the J gene TRBJ2-5; 10 bases are shared with TRBD1. The last part of the DNA fits TRBJ2-7 better; the J call may be wrong. Germline-derived CDR1 and CDR2 are MGHRA and YSYEKL. The CDR3 runs to 15 residues. The CDR3 reads CASSRGTGESYEQYF. The CDR3 bases are TGCGCCAGCAGCCGAGGGACAGGGGAGTCCTACGAGCAGTACTTC.

This clone was counted a few times. The rearrangement joins TRBV5-1 to TRBJ1-5, with D possibly TRBD1 on 6 matching bases. V was clipped by 2 bases and J by 5 bases, with 14 bases between them. This CDR3 is 15 amino acids long. CDR1 and CDR2 from the germline V gene are SGHRS and YFSETQ. The CDR3 DNA follows: TGCGCCAGCAGCTTTACAGGGAATCCCGATCAGCCCCAGCATTTT. It specifies CASSFTGNPDQPQHF.

This clone occurred a few times. At one of its ends the junction is not consistent with the germline gene, which may arise from a read error. The chain employs TRBV14 and TRBJ1-1; D gene ambiguous. The germline V gene encodes CDR1 SGHDN and CDR2 FVKESK. There are 13 residues in the CDR3. Here the CDR3 DNA reads TGTGCCAGCAGCCAAGATCTTAGTGATCTCATGAACTTT. Protein sequence: CASSQDLSDLMNF.

The chain employs TRBV6-1 and TRBJ2-2, with TRBD2 matching over 8 bases. The V segment lost 4 bases and the J segment 2 bases; nucleotides outside the gene matches: 15. The CDR3 contains 19 residues. Germline CDR1 is MNHNS and CDR2 is SASEGT. This CDR3 reads CASSATWSLAGPNTGELFF. CDR3 in DNA: TGTGCCAGCAGTGCCACGTGGAGTCTAGCGGGCCCAAACACCGGGGAGCTGTTTTTT.

The chain combines TRBV30 with TRBJ2-7; 8 nucleotides agree with TRBD2. The CDR3 spans 16 residues. Looked up from germline, CDR1 is GTSNPN and CDR2 is SVGIG (reference sequence). With V trimmed by 3 bases and J by 0 bases, 10 bases remained unmatched. CDR3 DNA: TGTGCCTGGAGCCCCTCACCGGGGGGGGGCTCCTACGAGCAGTACTTC. Protein sequence: CAWSPSPGGGSYEQYF.

Worth noting for this clone: A read error is likely, as this CDR3 ends without the conserved phenylalanine or tryptophan. The J gene is TRBJ1-1, the V gene TRBV27; 7 bases are a match to TRBD1. The CDR3 loop spans 16 amino acids. V dropped 5 bases and J dropped 3; count of bases not matched to a gene: 12. The V gene's germline CDR1 is MNHEY and CDR2 SMNVEV (reference sequence). The CDR3 sequence is CASSPRRQGPDTEAFV. CDR3 DNA: TGTGCCAGCAGTCCCCGAAGACAGGGACCGGACACTGAAGCTTTCGTT.

The chain has TRBV7-6 and TRBJ1-5; tentatively, D is TRBD1 (5 bases). V dropped 5 bases and J dropped 3 bases, with 17 bases sitting between them. The CDR3 is made up of 16 amino acids. Germline-derived CDR1 and CDR2 are SGHVS and FNYEAQ. CDR3 nucleotide sequence: TGTGCCAGCAGCCCCTTACCGACAGAATCCAATCAGCCCCAGCATTTT. Encoded protein: CASSPLPTESNQPQHF.

The rearrangement uses TRBV28 and TRBJ1-5; 8 nucleotides agree with TRBD1. This CDR3 comprises 15 residues. Germline V gene sequence: CDR1 MDHEN, CDR2 SYDVKM. The ends lost 6 bases at V and 7 bases at J; junction bases unmatched: 11. The CDR3 spells CASRPADRDGQPQHF. As DNA, the CDR3 is TGTGCCAGCAGACCCGCGGACAGGGACGGGCAGCCCCAGCATTTT. The entire variable domain, with the rest obtained from reference TRBV28 and TRBJ1-5, is as follows: DVKVTQSSRYLVKRTGEKVFLECVQDMDHENMFWYRQDPGLGLRLIYFSYDVKMKEKGDIPEGYSVSREKKERFSLILESASTNQTSMYLCASRPADRDGQPQHFGDGTRLSIL.

V is TRBV2 and J is TRBJ2-7; 8 nucleotides agree with TRBD2. V lost 6 bases to trimming and J lost 4 bases; unmatched junction nucleotides: 14. CDR1 and CDR2 from the germline V gene are SNHLY and FYNNEI. This CDR3 comprises 16 residues. The CDR3 nucleotides are TGTGCCAGCAGGCCTCTAGCGGGCCGTGTGTATTACGAGCAGTACTTC. It encodes CASRPLAGRVYYEQYF.

The gene calls are TRBV15 and TRBJ1-1; D gene uncertain. The CDR3 is 13 residues long. The germline CDR1 and CDR2 sequences are LNHNV and YYDKDF (reference sequence). The V and J ends lost 2 bases and 0 bases respectively, with 4 bases between them. The CDR3 protein is CATSRTMNTEAFF. The CDR3 DNA reads as TGTGCCACCAGCAGAACAATGAACACTGAAGCTTTCTTT.

The V call is TRBV7-9, the J call TRBJ2-2; 10 nucleotides line up with TRBD1. V was clipped by 0 bases and J by 7 bases; unmatched bases: 5. The germline V gene encodes CDR1 SEHNR and CDR2 FQNEAQ (reference sequence). This CDR3 has 16 residues. In DNA, the CDR3 is TGTGCCAGCAGCTTAGCGGGACAGGGGATAGGCGGGGAGCTGTTTTTT. Amino acid sequence: CASSLAGQGIGGELFF.

The gene calls are TRBV28 and TRBJ2-3; 7 positions agree with TRBD1. There are 15 residues in the CDR3. V trimming: 6 bases; J trimming: 4 bases; junction bases outside the gene matches: 10. Per the germline V gene, CDR1 is MDHEN and CDR2 is SYDVKM. The CDR3 sequence: CASSSGTVYADTQYF. The CDR3 DNA reads TGTGCCAGCAGCTCCGGGACAGTATACGCAGATACGCAGTATTTT. Drawing the rest from reference TRBV28 and TRBJ2-3, the complete variable domain is DVKVTQSSRYLVKRTGEKVFLECVQDMDHENMFWYRQDPGLGLRLIYFSYDVKMKEKGDIPEGYSVSREKKERFSLILESASTNQTSMYLCASSSGTVYADTQYFGPGTRLTVL.